Shown below are 3 T cell receptor beta chains from a single sample sequenced in a study of T cells in Graves' hyperthyroidism and ophthalmopathy. TCR beta CDR3 regions were amplified from RNA transcripts. When the TCR CDR3 underwent first-round RT-PCR, the HTBI primer set was used. TCRdb analysed the multiplex PCR reads with MiXCR anew, one entry per CDR3 protein. The sample lists 300,000 to 400,000 distinct CDR3 sequences, 15% to 20% occurring once. Sequenced sample: blood. The receptors shown here come from a woman between 50 and 59 years old with Graves' hyperthyroidism.

This clonotype showed up just a few times. J is TRBJ2-5 and V is TRBV7-9; 14 nucleotides line up with TRBD2. The germline V gene encodes CDR1 SEHNR and CDR2 FQNEAQ (reference sequence). V dropped 5 bases and J dropped 4; count of bases not matched to a gene: 3. The CDR3 is made up of 15 amino acids. The DNA for the CDR3 is TGTGCCAGCAGCGGGACTAGCGGGAGCGGAGAGACCCAGTACTTC. This gives the protein CASSGTSGSGETQYF.

The V and J genes are TRBV29-1 and TRBJ2-5; D is unresolved. Trimming removed 7 bases at V and 5 bases at J, with 11 bases between. Germline CDR1 is SQVTM and CDR2 is ANQGSEA. CDR3 size: 11 residues. For the CDR3, the DNA is TGCAGCGCACGGGCCGGGGAGACCCAGTACTTC. The encoded protein is CSARAGETQYF.

This clonotype was recorded at least ten times. The chain carries TRBV27 and TRBJ2-7; D perhaps matches TRBD1 (5 bases). The V gene lost 8 bases and the J gene lost 0 bases, with 11 bases spanning the gap. The CDR3 consists of 13 residues. Germline CDR1 MNHEY, CDR2 SMNVEV (reference sequence). The CDR3 reads CASGRANSYEQYF. The CDR3 DNA reads as TGTGCCAGCGGCAGGGCTAACTCCTACGAGCAGTACTTC.